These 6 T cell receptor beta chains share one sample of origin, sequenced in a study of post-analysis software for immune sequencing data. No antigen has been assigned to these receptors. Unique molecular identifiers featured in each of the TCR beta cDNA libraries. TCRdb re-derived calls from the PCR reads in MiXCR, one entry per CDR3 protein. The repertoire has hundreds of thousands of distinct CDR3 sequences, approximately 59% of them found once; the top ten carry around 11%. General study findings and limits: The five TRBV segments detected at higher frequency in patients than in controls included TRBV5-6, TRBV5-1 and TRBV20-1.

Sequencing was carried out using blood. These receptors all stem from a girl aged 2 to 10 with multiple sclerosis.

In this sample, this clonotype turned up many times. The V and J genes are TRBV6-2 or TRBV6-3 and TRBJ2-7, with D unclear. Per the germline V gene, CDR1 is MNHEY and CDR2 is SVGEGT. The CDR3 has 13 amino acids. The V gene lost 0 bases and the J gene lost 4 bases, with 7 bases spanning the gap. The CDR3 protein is CASSYSASYEQYF. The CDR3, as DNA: TGTGCCAGCAGTTACTCCGCTTCATACGAGCAGTACTTC.

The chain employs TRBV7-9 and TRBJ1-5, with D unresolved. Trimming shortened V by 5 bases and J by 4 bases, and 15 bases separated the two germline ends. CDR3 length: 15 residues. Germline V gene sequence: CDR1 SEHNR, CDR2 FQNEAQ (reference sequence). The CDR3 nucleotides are TGTGCCAGCAGCGCCCCGGGAGCAAGTAATCAGCCCCAGCATTTT. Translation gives CASSAPGASNQPQHF.

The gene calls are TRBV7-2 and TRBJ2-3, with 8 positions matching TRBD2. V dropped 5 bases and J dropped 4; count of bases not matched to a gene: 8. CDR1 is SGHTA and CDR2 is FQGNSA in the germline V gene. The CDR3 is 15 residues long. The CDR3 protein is CASSPTGGAADTQYF. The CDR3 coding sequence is TGTGCCAGCAGCCCCACGGGGGGGGCGGCAGATACGCAGTATTTT.

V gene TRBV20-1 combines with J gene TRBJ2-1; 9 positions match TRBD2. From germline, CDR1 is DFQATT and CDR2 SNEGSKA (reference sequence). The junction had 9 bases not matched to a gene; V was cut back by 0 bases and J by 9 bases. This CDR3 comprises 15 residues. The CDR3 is CSARDLGSGGGEQFF. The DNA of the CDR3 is TGCAGTGCTAGAGATCTGGGTAGCGGGGGCGGTGAGCAGTTCTTC.

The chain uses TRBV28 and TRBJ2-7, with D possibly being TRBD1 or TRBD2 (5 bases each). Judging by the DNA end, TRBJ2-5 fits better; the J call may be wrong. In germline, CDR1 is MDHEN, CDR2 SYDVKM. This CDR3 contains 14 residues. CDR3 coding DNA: TGTGCCAGCAGACCTACCGGTGGGACAGAGACCCAGTACTTC. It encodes CASRPTGGTETQYF.

CDR3 DNA: TGTGCCAGCACAACCGGACTCGTATGCGAGCAGTACTTC. It codes for CASTTGLVCEQYF. This chain joins TRBV6-6 and TRBJ2-5; D possibly corresponds to TRBD2 (5 bases). The DNA end lines up better with TRBJ2-7; the J call may be wrong. The CDR3 runs 13 residues. Germline V gene lookup returns CDR1 MNHNY and CDR2 SVGAGI (reference sequence).